This T cell receptor beta chain was captured in a study of CXCR3-negative and CXCR3-positive naive CD8 T cells. CDR3 length equals 13 residues. UMI labels and 5' RACE were used to prepare the TRB cDNA libraries. TCRdb reprocessed the 5' RACE reads, keeping one entry per CDR3 protein, no DNA. The specimen's table records about 130,000 distinct CDR3 sequences. J is TRBJ2-5 and V is TRBV12-3 or TRBV12-4. Material: naive CXCR3- CD8+ T cells from blood. Subset in this sample: CD45RO-CCR7+CD27+CD95- naive CD8+ T cells lacking CXCR3 (TNR3-). This receptor was taken from a human donor in good health. Some clones in this sample may be carry-over from other donors' samples. CDR3 sequence: CASSRTMGETQYF.